The 2 T cell receptor beta chains presented below share a single source sample, sequenced in a study of post-analysis software for immune sequencing data (dated by TCRdb to 2015 to 2017). General conclusions and limits of the study: A handful of TRBV segments, including TRBV5-6, TRBV5-1 and TRBV20-1, were significantly more frequent in patients than controls.

These receptors are not linked to any known antigen. Libraries came from PCR. These reads were obtained on an Illumina HiSeq 2500. To reduce PCR and sequencing biases, unique molecular identifiers were built into the TCR beta cDNA libraries. TCRdb reprocessed the public reads (quality trimming at Q25 with fastp, clone calling with MiXCR) and kept in-frame beta chains. Each CDR3 protein appears once, grouped with its most common genes and DNA. The sample profile shows fewer than 700,000 distinct CDR3 sequences; around 44% of them were found once. The ten largest clones add up to around 1.7% of the sample. Sequencing used blood. These receptors all come from a girl under 18 with multiple sclerosis.

This clonotype was observed a few times. The germline gene is not matched at one end of the junction; a read error may be the cause. The rearrangement uses TRBV4-1 and TRBJ2-7, with D maybe TRBD2 (6 bases). The CDR3 consists of 16 residues. Germline V lookup: CDR1 MGHRA, CDR2 YSYEKL. The CDR3 DNA follows: TGCGCCAGCAGCCAAGATAAGTCCGGGAGACGATACGAGCAGTGCTTC. Translating it yields CASSQDKSGRRYEQCF.

The chain links TRBV10-2 to TRBJ2-1; D perhaps matches TRBD2 (6 bases). Trimming removed 4 bases at V and 3 bases at J, with 10 bases between. CDR3 size: 14 residues. Looked up from germline, CDR1 is WSHSY and CDR2 is SAAADI. CDR3 loop: CASSGGSGYNEQFF. The CDR3, as DNA: TGCGCCAGCAGTGGAGGTAGCGGCTACAATGAGCAGTTCTTC.